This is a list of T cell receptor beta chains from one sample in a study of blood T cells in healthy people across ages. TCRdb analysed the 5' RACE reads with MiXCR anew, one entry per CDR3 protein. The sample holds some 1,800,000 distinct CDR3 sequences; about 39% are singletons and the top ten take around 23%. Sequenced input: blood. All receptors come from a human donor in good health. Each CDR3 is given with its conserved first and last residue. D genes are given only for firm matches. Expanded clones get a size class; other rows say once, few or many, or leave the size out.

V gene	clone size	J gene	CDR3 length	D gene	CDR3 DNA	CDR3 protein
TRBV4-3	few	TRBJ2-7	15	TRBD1	TGCGCCAGCAGCCAGAAACAGGGGGGTGAGTACGAGCAGTACTTC	CASSQKQGGEYEQYF
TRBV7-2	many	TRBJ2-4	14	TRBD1	TGTGCCAGCAGCCCTGGGACAGGGATGGGGATTCAGTACTTC	CASSPGTGMGIQYF
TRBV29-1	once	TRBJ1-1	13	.	TGCAGCGTAGGACAGTTTGTGAACACTGAAGCTTTCTTT	CSVGQFVNTEAFF
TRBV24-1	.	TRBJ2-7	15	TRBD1	TGTGCCACCAGTGATCCAGGGACAGGGGGCTACGAGCAGTACTTC	CATSDPGTGGYEQYF
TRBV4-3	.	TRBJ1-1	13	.	TGCGCCAGCAGCCGACGGATGAACACTGAAGCTTTCTTT	CASSRRMNTEAFF
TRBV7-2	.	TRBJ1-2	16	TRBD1	TGTGCCAGCAGCTTACGTCCAGGGGGCGCTTCCCATGGCTACACCTTC	CASSLRPGGASHGYTF
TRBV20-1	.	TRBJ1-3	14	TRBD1	TGCAGTGCTCCCCGGGGGGGACAGGGGGACACCATATATTTT	CSAPRGGQGDTIYF
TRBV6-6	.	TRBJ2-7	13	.	TGTGCCAGCAGTTACGGTGAGGACGGCGAGCAGTACTTC	CASSYGEDGEQYF
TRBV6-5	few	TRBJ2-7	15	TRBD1	TGTGCCAGCAGAACCAGGACAGGGGGCCTTTACGAGCAGTACTTC	CASRTRTGGLYEQYF
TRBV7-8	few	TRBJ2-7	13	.	TGTGCCAGCAGCCACCCTTTGGGACCCGAGCAGTACTTC	CASSHPLGPEQYF
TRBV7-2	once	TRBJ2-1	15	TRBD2	TGTGCCAGCAGTCCTACTAGCGGGGGGTCCTATGAGCAGTTCTTC	CASSPTSGGSYEQFF
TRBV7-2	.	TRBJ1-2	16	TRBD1	TGTGCCAGCAGCCCTCACCCCGGGACAGGGGCCTATGGCTACACCTTC	CASSPHPGTGAYGYTF
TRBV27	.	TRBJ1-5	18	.	TGTGCCAGCGGCCTCCGGACAGTTCGTCTTATAGGCAATCAGCCCCAGCATTTT	CASGLRTVRLIGNQPQHF
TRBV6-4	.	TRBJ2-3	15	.	TGTGCCAGCAGTGACTCTAGGGACGGGGCAGATACGCAGTATTTT	CASSDSRDGADTQYF
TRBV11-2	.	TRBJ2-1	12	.	TGTGCCAGCAGCCCCCTTCTGAGGGCTCGGTTCTTC	CASSPLLRARFF
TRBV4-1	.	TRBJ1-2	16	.	TGCGCCAGCAGCCAAGGTCCTCCGGGGGCGCAAGATGGCTACACCTTC	CASSQGPPGAQDGYTF
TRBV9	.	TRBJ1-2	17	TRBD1	TGTGCCAGCAGCGCCACGACAGGGGAGTTGGTGAACTATGGCTACACCTTC	CASSATTGELVNYGYTF
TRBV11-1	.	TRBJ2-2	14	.	TGTGCCAGCAGCCCTCTTAGGGGGGCCGGGGAGCTGTTTTTT	CASSPLRGAGELFF
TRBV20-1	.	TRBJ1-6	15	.	TGCAGTGCTAGAGACCCAGGGCATTGCCCTTCACCCCTCCACTTT	CSARDPGHCPSPLHF
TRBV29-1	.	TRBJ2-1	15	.	TGCAGCGTTGAACCAACTCAGGGTACCTACAATGAGCAGTTCTTC	CSVEPTQGTYNEQFF
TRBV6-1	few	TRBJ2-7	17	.	TGTGCCAGCAGTGAGGGGCTAGGGACGCGGCGGTCCTACGAGCAGTACTTC	CASSEGLGTRRSYEQYF
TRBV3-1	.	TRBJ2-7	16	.	TGTGCCAGCAGCCAAGATCGAGGGGCTCAGCCCTACGAGCAGTACTTC	CASSQDRGAQPYEQYF
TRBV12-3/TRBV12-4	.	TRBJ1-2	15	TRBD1	TGTGCCAGCAGACCGACAGGGGGCCAACCTCGGCCCTACACCTTC	CASRPTGGQPRPYTF
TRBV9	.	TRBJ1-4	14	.	TGTGCCAGCAGCGGCGGGGGGCTTGGTGAAAAACTGTTTTTT	CASSGGGLGEKLFF
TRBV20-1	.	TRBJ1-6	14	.	TGCAGTGCTAGCGGAGAAGGCGGCAATTCACCCCTCCACTTT	CSASGEGGNSPLHF
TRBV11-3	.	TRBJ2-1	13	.	TGTGCCAGCAGCGCTCTTCAAGTGGATGAGCAGTTCTTC	CASSALQVDEQFF
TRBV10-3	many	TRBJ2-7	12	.	TGTGCCATCAGTGAGTCTGGCTACGAGCAGTACTTC	CAISESGYEQYF
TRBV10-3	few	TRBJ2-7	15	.	TGTGCCATCAGTGGACAGGGAGGGTTGGCCTACGAGCAGTACTTC	CAISGQGGLAYEQYF
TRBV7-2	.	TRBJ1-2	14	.	TGTGCCAGCAGCTCGACAGCTACGCACTATGGCTACACCTTC	CASSSTATHYGYTF
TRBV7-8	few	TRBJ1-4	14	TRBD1	TGTGCCAGCAGCATTGGACAGGGTAATGAAAAACTGTTTTTT	CASSIGQGNEKLFF
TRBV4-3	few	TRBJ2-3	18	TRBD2	TGCGCCAGCAGCCTTTTATTTGAAGCGGGGGGTCCCCCGGATACGCAGTATTTT	CASSLLFEAGGPPDTQYF
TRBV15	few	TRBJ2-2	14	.	TGTGCCTCCAGCTCCACAGTGAACACCGGGGAGCTGTTTTTT	CASSSTVNTGELFF
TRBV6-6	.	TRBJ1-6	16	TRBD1	TGTGCCAGCAGTGTCGACAGGGCGATTGTTGGATCACCCCTCCACTTT	CASSVDRAIVGSPLHF
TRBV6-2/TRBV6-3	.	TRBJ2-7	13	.	TGTGCCAGCAGTTACGTCCTCAGGGGCGAGCAGTACTTC	CASSYVLRGEQYF
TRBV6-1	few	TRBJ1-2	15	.	TGTACCAGCAGTGAATTTCTGACAGCTAACTATGGCTACACCTTC	CTSSEFLTANYGYTF
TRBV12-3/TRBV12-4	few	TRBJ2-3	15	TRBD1	TGTGCCAGCAGTCCACCGGGACAGGGACCAGATACGCAGTATTTT	CASSPPGQGPDTQYF
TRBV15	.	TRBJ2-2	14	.	TGTGCCACCAGCAGGGACGGGCCCACCGGGGAGCTGTTTTTT	CATSRDGPTGELFF
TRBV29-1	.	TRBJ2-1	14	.	TGCAGCGTCCTAGACAGGTTCCCGATTTATAAGCAGTTCTTC	CSVLDRFPIYKQFF
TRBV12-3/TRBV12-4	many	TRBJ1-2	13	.	TGTGCCAGCAGCAGGGACGGCCCCTATGGCTACACCTTC	CASSRDGPYGYTF
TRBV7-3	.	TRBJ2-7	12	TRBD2	TGTGCCAGCGGTGGACTAGATCGCGAGCAGTACTTC	CASGGLDREQYF
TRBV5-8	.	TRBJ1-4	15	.	TGTGCCAGCAGCCAACAGTATGCAACTAATGAAAAACTGTTTTTT	CASSQQYATNEKLFF
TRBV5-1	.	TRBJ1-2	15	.	TGCGCCAGCAGCTTCCAGATGGGGACCGACTATGGCTACACCTTC	CASSFQMGTDYGYTF
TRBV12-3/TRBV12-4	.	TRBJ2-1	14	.	TGTGCCAGCAGTCCCGGGGCCCCGCACAATGAGCAGTTCTTC	CASSPGAPHNEQFF
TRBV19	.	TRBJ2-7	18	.	TGTGCCAGTAGTTTTAAGGGGGACCTTGTTGACATCAGCTACGAGCAGTACTTC	CASSFKGDLVDISYEQYF
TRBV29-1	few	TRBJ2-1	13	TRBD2	TGCAGCGTTTTAAGCGGGGGGGCAGATGAGCAGTTCTTC	CSVLSGGADEQFF
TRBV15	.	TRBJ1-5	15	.	TGTGCCACCAGCAGACAGGGGTATAGCAATCAGCCCCAGCATTTT	CATSRQGYSNQPQHF
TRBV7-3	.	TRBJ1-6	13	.	TGTGCCAGCAGTCTAGACACCAATTCACCCCTCCACTTT	CASSLDTNSPLHF
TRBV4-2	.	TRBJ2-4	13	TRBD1	TGTGCCAGCAGCTTCGAGAGGGGGCAGGGGGAGTACTTC	CASSFERGQGEYF
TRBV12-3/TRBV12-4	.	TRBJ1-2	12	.	TGTGCCAGCACCCAGTGGGGTGCTGGCTACACCTTC	CASTQWGAGYTF
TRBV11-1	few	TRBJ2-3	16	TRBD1	TGTGCCAGCAGCTCGTTGAACGGACAGGGCACAGATACGCAGTATTTT	CASSSLNGQGTDTQYF
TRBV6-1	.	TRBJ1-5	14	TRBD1	TGTGCCACCAGCTTACAGGGGTTTAATCAGCCCCAGCATTTT	CATSLQGFNQPQHF
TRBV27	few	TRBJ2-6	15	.	TGTGCCAGCAGTTTAAACAGCGCGGGGGCCAACGTCCTGACTTTC	CASSLNSAGANVLTF
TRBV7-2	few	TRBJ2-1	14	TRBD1	TGTGCCAGCACTAACAGGGGGCCTTACAATGAGCAGTTCTTC	CASTNRGPYNEQFF
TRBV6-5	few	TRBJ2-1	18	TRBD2	TGTGCCAGCAGTTTAGATAGCGGACTAGCGGTAAACTACAATGAGCAGTTCTTC	CASSLDSGLAVNYNEQFF